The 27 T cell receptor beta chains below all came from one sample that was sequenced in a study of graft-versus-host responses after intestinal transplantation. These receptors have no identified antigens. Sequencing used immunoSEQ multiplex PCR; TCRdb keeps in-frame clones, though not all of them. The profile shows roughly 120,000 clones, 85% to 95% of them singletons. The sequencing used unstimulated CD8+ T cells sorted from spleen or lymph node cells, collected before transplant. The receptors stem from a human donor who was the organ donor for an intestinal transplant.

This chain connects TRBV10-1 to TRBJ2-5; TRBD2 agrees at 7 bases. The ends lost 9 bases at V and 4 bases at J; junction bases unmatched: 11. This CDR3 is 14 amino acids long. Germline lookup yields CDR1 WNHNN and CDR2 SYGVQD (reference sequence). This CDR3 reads CARFKASGTETQYF. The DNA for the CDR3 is TGCGCCAGGTTTAAGGCTAGCGGTACAGAGACCCAGTACTTC.

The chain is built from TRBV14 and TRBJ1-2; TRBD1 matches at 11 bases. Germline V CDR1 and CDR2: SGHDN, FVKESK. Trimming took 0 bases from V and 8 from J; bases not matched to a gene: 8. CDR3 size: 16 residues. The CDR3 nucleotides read TGTGCCAGCAGCCAAGATCCACGGACAGGGGGCGCCGGCTACACCTTC. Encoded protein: CASSQDPRTGGAGYTF.

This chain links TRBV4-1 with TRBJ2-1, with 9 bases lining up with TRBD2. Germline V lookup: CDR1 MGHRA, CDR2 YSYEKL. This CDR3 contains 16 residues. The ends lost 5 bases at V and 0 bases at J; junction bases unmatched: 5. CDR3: CASSSSSGNSYNEQFF. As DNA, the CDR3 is TGCGCCAGCAGCTCATCTAGCGGGAACTCCTACAATGAGCAGTTCTTC.

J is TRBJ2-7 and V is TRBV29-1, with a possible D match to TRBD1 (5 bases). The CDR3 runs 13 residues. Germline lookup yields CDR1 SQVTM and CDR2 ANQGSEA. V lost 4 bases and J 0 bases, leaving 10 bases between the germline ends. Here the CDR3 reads CSVVTQGSYEQYF. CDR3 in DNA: TGCAGCGTTGTGACGCAGGGCTCCTACGAGCAGTACTTC.

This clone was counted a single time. CDR3 sequence reads: CASSSRGAKDNEQFF. For the CDR3, the DNA is TGTGCCAGCAGCTCACGTGGGGCCAAGGACAATGAGCAGTTCTTC. The chain combines TRBV13 with TRBJ2-1; tentative D call: TRBD1 (5 bases). Trimming shortened V by 4 bases and J by 5 bases, and 15 bases separated the two germline ends. Germline V lookup: CDR1 PRHDT, CDR2 FYEKMQ (reference sequence). This CDR3 is built from 15 residues.

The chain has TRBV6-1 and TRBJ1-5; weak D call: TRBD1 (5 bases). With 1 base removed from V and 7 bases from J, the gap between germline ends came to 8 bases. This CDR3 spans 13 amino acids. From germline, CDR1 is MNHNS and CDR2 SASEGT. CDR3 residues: CASSEGWGQPQHF. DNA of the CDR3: TGTGCCAGCAGTGAAGGTTGGGGCCAGCCCCAGCATTTT.

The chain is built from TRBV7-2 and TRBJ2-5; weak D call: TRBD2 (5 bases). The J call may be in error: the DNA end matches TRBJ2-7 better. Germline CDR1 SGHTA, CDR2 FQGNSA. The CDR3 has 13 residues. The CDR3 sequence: CASSPGVPYEQYF. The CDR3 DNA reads TGTGCCAGCAGCCCCGGGGTCCCCTACGAGCAGTACTTC.

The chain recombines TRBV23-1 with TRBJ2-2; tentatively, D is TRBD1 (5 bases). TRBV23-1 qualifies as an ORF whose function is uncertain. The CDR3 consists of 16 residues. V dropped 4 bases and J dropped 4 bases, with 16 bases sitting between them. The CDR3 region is CASSLRNRWVTGELFF. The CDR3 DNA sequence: TGCGCCAGCAGTCTCCGAAACAGGTGGGTCACCGGGGAGCTGTTTTTT.

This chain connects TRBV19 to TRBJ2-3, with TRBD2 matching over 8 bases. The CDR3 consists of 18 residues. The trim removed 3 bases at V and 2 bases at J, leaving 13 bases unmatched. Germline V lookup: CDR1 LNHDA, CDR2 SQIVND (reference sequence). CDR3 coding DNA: TGTGCCAGTAGTATTGCGTTTCGGCTAGCGGGCCACACAGATACGCAGTATTTT. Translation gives CASSIAFRLAGHTDTQYF.

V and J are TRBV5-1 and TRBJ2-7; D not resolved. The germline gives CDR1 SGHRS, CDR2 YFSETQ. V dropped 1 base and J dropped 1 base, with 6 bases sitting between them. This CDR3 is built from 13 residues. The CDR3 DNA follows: TGCGCCAGCAGCTTGAGACTTTCCTACGAGCAGTACTTC. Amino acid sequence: CASSLRLSYEQYF.

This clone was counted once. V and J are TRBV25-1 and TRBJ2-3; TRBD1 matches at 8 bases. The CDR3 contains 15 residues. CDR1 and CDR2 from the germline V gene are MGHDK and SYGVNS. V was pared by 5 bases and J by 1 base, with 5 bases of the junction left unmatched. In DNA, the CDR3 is TGTGCCAGCAGTAGCCCGGACAGGGGCACAGATACGCAGTATTTT. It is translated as CASSSPDRGTDTQYF.

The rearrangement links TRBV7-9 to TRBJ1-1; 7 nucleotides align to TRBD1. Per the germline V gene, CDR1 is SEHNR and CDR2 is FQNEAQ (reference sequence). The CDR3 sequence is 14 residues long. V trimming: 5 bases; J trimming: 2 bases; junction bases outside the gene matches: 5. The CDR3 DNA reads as TGTGCCAGCAGCCCACGGGACAGAAACACTGAAGCTTTCTTT. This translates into CASSPRDRNTEAFF.

CDR3: CSVGREGANEKLFF. In DNA form, the CDR3 reads TGCAGCGTTGGCAGAGAGGGGGCTAATGAAAAACTGTTTTTT. The chain is built from TRBV29-1 and TRBJ1-4; a weak D match, TRBD1 (6 bases). The CDR3 loop spans 14 amino acids. Germline assignment: CDR1 SQVTM and CDR2 ANQGSEA. Trimming stripped 4 bases from V and 3 bases from J, with 12 bases between.

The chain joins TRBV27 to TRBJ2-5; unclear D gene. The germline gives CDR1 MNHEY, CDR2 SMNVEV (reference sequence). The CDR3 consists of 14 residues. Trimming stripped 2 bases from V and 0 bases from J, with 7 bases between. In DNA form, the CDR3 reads TGTGCCAGCAGTTTACTGGGGTACCAAGAGACCCAGTACTTC. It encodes CASSLLGYQETQYF.

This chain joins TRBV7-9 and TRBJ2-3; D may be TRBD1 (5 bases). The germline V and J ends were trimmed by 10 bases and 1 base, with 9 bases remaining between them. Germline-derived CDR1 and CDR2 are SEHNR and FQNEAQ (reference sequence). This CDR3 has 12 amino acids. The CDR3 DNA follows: TGTGCCACAGGGCAGGGCACAGATACGCAGTATTTT. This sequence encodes CATGQGTDTQYF.

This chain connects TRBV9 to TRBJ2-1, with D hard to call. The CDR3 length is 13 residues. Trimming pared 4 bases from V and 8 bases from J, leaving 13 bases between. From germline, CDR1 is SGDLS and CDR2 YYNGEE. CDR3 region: CASSRLSGDEQFF. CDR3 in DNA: TGTGCCAGCAGCAGATTATCGGGCGATGAGCAGTTCTTC.

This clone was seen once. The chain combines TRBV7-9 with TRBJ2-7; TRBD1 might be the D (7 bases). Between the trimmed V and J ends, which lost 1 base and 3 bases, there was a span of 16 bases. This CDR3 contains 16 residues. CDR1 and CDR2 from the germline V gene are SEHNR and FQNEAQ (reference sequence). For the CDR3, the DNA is TGTGCCAGCAGCTTAGAGGCGCCAGGGGGGTTCTACGAGCAGTACTTC. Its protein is CASSLEAPGGFYEQYF.

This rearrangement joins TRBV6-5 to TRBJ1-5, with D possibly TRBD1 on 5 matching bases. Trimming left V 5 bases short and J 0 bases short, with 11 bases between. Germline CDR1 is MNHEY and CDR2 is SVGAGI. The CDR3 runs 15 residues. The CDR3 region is CASSAGTYSNQPQHF. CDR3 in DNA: TGTGCCAGCAGTGCCGGGACCTATAGCAATCAGCCCCAGCATTTT.

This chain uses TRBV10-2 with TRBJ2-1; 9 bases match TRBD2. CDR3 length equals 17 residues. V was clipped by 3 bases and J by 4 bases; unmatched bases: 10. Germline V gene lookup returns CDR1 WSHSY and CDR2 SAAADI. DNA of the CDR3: TGCGCCAGCAGTGATACGGGCGGGAGGGCGCCTTACAATGAGCAGTTCTTC. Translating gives CASSDTGGRAPYNEQFF.

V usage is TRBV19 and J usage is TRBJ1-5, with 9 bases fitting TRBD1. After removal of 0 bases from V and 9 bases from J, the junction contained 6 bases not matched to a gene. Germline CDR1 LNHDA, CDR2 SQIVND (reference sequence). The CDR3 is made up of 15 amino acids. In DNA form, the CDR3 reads TGTGCCAGTAGTATAGACGTACAGGGGGCCAGGCCCCAGCATTTT. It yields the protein CASSIDVQGARPQHF.

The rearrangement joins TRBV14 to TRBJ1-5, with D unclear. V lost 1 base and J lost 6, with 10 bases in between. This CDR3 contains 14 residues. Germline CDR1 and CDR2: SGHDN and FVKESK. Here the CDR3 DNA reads TGTGCCAGCAGCCAAGCGGGAGTCGGTCAGCCCCAGCATTTT. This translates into CASSQAGVGQPQHF.

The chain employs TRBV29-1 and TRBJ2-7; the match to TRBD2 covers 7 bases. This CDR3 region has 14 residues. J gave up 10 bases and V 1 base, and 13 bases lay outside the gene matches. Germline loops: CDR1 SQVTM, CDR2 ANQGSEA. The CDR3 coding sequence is TGCAGCGTTGAAGGGACTAGTAAGGCCTCTCAACAGTACTTC. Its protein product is CSVEGTSKASQQYF.

The CDR3 DNA follows: TGTGCCATCATAAGGGGGCTGTTTTTT. It codes for CAIIRGLFF. J is TRBJ1-4 and V is TRBV30, with TRBD1 as a possible D gene (6 bases). Trimming took off 8 bases at V and 14 bases at J, with 12 bases between the two ends. This CDR3 comprises 9 residues. Germline V gene lookup returns CDR1 GTSNPN and CDR2 SVGIG (reference sequence).

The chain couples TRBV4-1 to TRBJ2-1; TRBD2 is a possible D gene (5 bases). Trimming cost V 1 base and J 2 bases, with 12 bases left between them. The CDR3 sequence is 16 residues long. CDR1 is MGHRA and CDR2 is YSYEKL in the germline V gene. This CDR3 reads CASSQAVGAPYNEQFF. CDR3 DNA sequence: TGCGCCAGCAGCCAAGCGGTGGGAGCCCCCTACAATGAGCAGTTCTTC.

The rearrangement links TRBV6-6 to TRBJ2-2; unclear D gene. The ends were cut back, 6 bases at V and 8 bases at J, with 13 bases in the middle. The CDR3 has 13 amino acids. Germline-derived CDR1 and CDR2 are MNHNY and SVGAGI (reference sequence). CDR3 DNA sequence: TGTGCCAGCAGCGGTTATGGTTCTGGGGAGCTGTTTTTT. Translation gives CASSGYGSGELFF.

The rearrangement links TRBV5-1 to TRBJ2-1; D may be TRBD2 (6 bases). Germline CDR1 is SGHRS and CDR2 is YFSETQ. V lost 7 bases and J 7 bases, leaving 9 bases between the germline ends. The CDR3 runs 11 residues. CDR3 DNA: TGCGCCAGCGCGGGACGGAATGAGCAGTTCTTC. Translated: CASAGRNEQFF. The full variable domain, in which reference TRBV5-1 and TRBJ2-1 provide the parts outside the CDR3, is KAGVTQTPRYLIKTRGQQVTLSCSPISGHRSVSWYQQTPGQGLQFLFEYFSETQRNKGNFPGRFSGRQFSNSRSEMNVSTLELGDSALYLCASAGRNEQFFGPGTRLTVL.

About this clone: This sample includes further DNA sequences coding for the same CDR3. The CDR3 nucleotides are TGTGCCAGCAGCTTGGGGGCCACTGAAGCTTTCTTT. Protein product: CASSLGATEAFF. The gene calls are TRBV5-6 and TRBJ1-1, with D unclear. Trimming stripped 0 bases from V and 4 bases from J, with 4 bases between. This CDR3 comprises 12 residues. Germline V gene data show CDR1 as SGHDT and CDR2 as YYEEEE.